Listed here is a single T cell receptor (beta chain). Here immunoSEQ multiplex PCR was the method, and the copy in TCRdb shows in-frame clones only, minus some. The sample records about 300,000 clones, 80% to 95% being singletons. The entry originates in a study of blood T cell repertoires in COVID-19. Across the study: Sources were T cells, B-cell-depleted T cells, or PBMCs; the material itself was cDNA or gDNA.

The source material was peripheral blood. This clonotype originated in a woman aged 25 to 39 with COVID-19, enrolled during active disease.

The chain's CDR3 is CASSFTGAAGNTIYF. CDR3 in DNA: TGCGCCAGCAGCTTCACTGGGGCGGCTGGAAACACCATATATTTT. This rearrangement joins TRBV5-1 to TRBJ1-3; D is perhaps TRBD1 (5 bases). V was cut by 2 bases and J by 2 bases, with 11 bases left in between. Germline-derived CDR1 and CDR2 are SGHRS and YFSETQ. The CDR3 runs to 15 residues.